Shown below are 23 T cell receptor beta chains from a single sample sequenced in a study of T cells expressing NK-cell markers. TCRdb re-called the 5' RACE reads; every CDR3 protein appears as one record, without DNA. This repertoire includes 200,000 to 300,000 distinct CDR3 sequences. Sequencing was performed on blood T cells: a sorted CD56 or NKG2C T cell subset, CD4+ or CD8+ T cells, or bulk PBMC T cells (not recorded which). These receptors originate from a woman aged 18 to 75 in good health.

The chain joins TRBV30 to TRBJ2-4. The CDR3 has 14 residues. The germline CDR1 and CDR2 sequences are GTSNPN and SVGIG (reference sequence). CDR3 amino acids: CAWRVAVAKNIQYF.

This chain uses TRBV5-1 with TRBJ2-5; TCRdb's D call of TRBD1 is untestable without DNA. This CDR3 has 15 amino acids. The germline CDR1 and CDR2 sequences are SGHRS and YFSETQ. The CDR3 region is CASSQPGTTQETQYF.

The chain uses TRBV20-1 and TRBJ2-4; absent DNA, TCRdb's TRBD1 call cannot be checked. This CDR3 comprises 13 residues. Looked up from germline, CDR1 is DFQATT and CDR2 is SNEGSKA (reference sequence). The CDR3 sequence: CSYPGTGGNIQYF.

CDR3 sequence reads: CSAQRGSTYNEQFF. This rearrangement joins TRBV20-1 to TRBJ2-1; the D call of TRBD2 rests on TCRdb alone, since no DNA is present to check it. The length of the CDR3 is 14 residues. The germline gives CDR1 DFQATT, CDR2 SNEGSKA (reference sequence).

The J gene is TRBJ2-3, the V gene TRBV20-1; TCRdb designates TRBD1, a call that cannot be tested without DNA. The CDR3 sequence is 13 residues long. Germline V CDR1 and CDR2: DFQATT, SNEGSKA (reference sequence). The CDR3 spells CSARGGGLEMQYF.

This chain connects TRBV7-2 to TRBJ2-3. The germline V gene has CDR1 SGHTA and CDR2 FQGNSA. The CDR3 has 13 residues. The CDR3 reads CASSDGFRDTQYF.

CDR3: CASSSLFAEQGPYNSPLHF. The chain employs TRBV5-6 and TRBJ1-6. This CDR3 spans 19 amino acids. Germline values: CDR1 SGHDT, CDR2 YYEEEE.

The chain uses TRBV4-1 and TRBJ1-4. Germline values: CDR1 MGHRA, CDR2 YSYEKL. The length of the CDR3 is 15 residues. This chain's CDR3 is CASSPRHPTNEKLFF.

The J gene is TRBJ1-6, the V gene TRBV14; TCRdb's assignment of TRBD1 cannot be checked, as there is no DNA. The CDR3 has 15 residues. Looked up from germline, CDR1 is SGHDN and CDR2 is FVKESK. The CDR3 region is CASSPFRQGGSPLHF.

V is TRBV20-1 and J is TRBJ2-4; absent DNA, TCRdb's TRBD1 call cannot be checked. Germline lookup yields CDR1 DFQATT and CDR2 SNEGSKA (reference sequence). CDR3 length: 15 residues. CDR3 region: CSARELRGGKNIQYF.

The J gene is TRBJ2-3, the V gene TRBV12-3 or TRBV12-4; absent DNA, TCRdb's TRBD1 call cannot be checked. The CDR3 extends over 14 amino acids. CDR3 sequence: CASRDRGLVDTQYF.

This chain uses TRBV7-8 with TRBJ1-5; checking the TCRdb D call of TRBD1 is not possible without DNA. This CDR3 spans 14 amino acids. Looked up from germline, CDR1 is SGHVS and CDR2 is FQNEAQ. The CDR3 protein is CASSLPGNNQPQHF.

V is TRBV12-3 or TRBV12-4 and J is TRBJ1-1. CDR3 size: 15 residues. CDR3 residues: CASSLEGLGNTEAFF.

The CDR3 is CASSESISGPGTQYF. This chain joins TRBV10-1 and TRBJ2-5; TCRdb's D call, TRBD2, is unchecked because there is no DNA. The germline V gene encodes CDR1 WNHNN and CDR2 SYGVQD (reference sequence). The CDR3 sequence is 15 residues long.

The genes are TRBV18 and TRBJ2-1. The CDR3 length is 13 residues. The germline V gene has CDR1 KGHSH and CDR2 LQKENI. The CDR3 is CASSPFTYNEQFF. Together with reference TRBV18 and TRBJ2-1, the CDR3 gives the full variable domain: NAGVMQNPRHLVRRRGQEARLRCSPMKGHSHVYWYRQLPEEGLKFMVYLQKENIIDESGMPKERFSAEFPKEGPSILRIQQVVRGDSAAYFCASSPFTYNEQFFGPGTRLTVL.

The chain employs TRBV21-1 and TRBJ1-2; with no DNA, the TCRdb D assignment of TRBD1 cannot be verified. TRBV21-1 corresponds to a pseudogene. The CDR3 contains 15 residues. The CDR3 is CASSNYRGRYYGYTF.

V and J are TRBV4-3 and TRBJ2-2; TCRdb's D gene call, TRBD1, goes unchecked for lack of DNA. Germline CDR1 is LGHNA and CDR2 is YSLEER. The CDR3 covers 15 residues. This chain's CDR3 is CASSPSDRVLGELFF.

The rearrangement uses TRBV28 and TRBJ1-5; TCRdb calls TRBD1, which cannot be checked without DNA. CDR1 and CDR2 (germline): MDHEN, SYDVKM. This CDR3 comprises 17 residues. The CDR3 region is CASSLGADRAPNQPQHF.

The chain employs TRBV12-3 or TRBV12-4 and TRBJ1-1; TCRdb selects TRBD1, and the lack of DNA leaves this call unchecked. The CDR3 covers 13 residues. CDR3 sequence reads: CASGPYRATEAFF.

The V and J genes are TRBV12-3 or TRBV12-4 and TRBJ2-5; absent DNA, TCRdb's TRBD1 call cannot be checked. CDR3 length equals 15 residues. CDR3 loop: CASSPDRTGPETQYF.

This rearrangement joins TRBV6-1 to TRBJ1-2; TCRdb selects TRBD1, and the lack of DNA leaves this call unchecked. The CDR3 sequence is 13 residues long. The germline V gene has CDR1 MNHNS and CDR2 SASEGT. CDR3 region: CASSKGQEYGYTF.

The chain employs TRBV7-2 and TRBJ2-4; TCRdb lists TRBD2, though no DNA is available to test this call. This CDR3 region has 17 residues. Germline V CDR1 and CDR2: SGHTA, FQGNSA. The CDR3 loop is CASSQSQSGLAKNIQYF.

The CDR3: CASSPRDRFRDSPLHF. The V and J genes are TRBV5-6 and TRBJ1-6; TCRdb calls TRBD1, which cannot be checked without DNA. Germline values: CDR1 SGHDT, CDR2 YYEEEE. The CDR3 sequence is 16 residues long.